These 10 T cell receptor beta chains originate from one sample sequenced in a study of metastatic and nonmetastatic thyroid tumors. Using MiXCR, TCRdb re-called clones from the PCR reads. The table shows around 17,000 clones, with about an eighth occurring only once. Each patient went into thyroid surgery without having received any treatment. Sequenced material: tumor tissue. The origin of the receptors is a female donor with papillary thyroid cancer or a benign thyroid nodule (not recorded which). Some clones in this sample may be carry-over from other donors' samples.

In this sample, this clone turned up many times. The chain employs TRBV10-3 and TRBJ2-1; the match to TRBD2 covers 10 bases. Germline CDR1 ENHRY, CDR2 SYGVKD. V gave up 3 bases and J gave up 4 bases; unmatched junction bases: 9. The CDR3 consists of 17 residues. In DNA, the CDR3 is TGTGCCATCAGTGAAGCGGGAGGGCCAGGGGCTTACAATGAGCAGTTCTTC. Protein product: CAISEAGGPGAYNEQFF.

This clone has a count of ten or more. The rearrangement links TRBV25-1 to TRBJ1-2; TRBD1 agrees at 9 bases. This CDR3 is built from 14 residues. Germline CDR1 MGHDK, CDR2 SYGVNS. The junction had 4 bases not matched to a gene; V was cut back by 6 bases and J by 2 bases. In DNA, the CDR3 is TGTGCCAGCAGCCCGGGACAGGGCAACTATGGCTACACCTTC. Its protein product is CASSPGQGNYGYTF.

By proportion, this clone is medium-sized. This rearrangement joins TRBV6-2 or TRBV6-3 to TRBJ2-7; 10 bases are shared with TRBD2. Losses at the gene ends were 2 bases for V and 2 bases for J; bases not matched to a gene: 3. CDR1 is MNHEY and CDR2 is SVGEGT in the germline V gene. This CDR3 contains 15 residues. This CDR3 reads CASSYPLAGTYEQYF. CDR3 bases: TGTGCCAGCAGTTACCCACTAGCGGGGACCTACGAGCAGTACTTC.

In its sample, this clone was seen many times. The rearrangement uses TRBV20-1 and TRBJ2-5; D gene unclear. The length of the CDR3 is 15 residues. Trimming shortened V by 3 bases and J by 2 bases, and 16 bases separated the two germline ends. The germline CDR1 and CDR2 sequences are DFQATT and SNEGSKA (reference sequence). The CDR3 nucleotides are TGCAGTGCTAGGTTTGGGCAGAATATACAAGAGACCCAGTACTTC. Translated, it gives CSARFGQNIQETQYF.

This clone was picked up many times. The chain combines TRBV9 with TRBJ1-5; D is undetermined. V gave up 4 bases and J gave up 3 bases, with 11 bases separating them. This CDR3 comprises 14 residues. Per germline, CDR1 SGDLS and CDR2 YYNGEE. CDR3 residues: CASSHEGLNQPQHF. The CDR3 nucleotides read TGTGCCAGCAGCCACGAAGGGCTCAATCAGCCCCAGCATTTT.

A few counts support this clone. This may be a read error, as it is one base from a much larger clone. The gene calls are TRBV10-3 and TRBJ2-2; D is possibly TRBD2 (6 bases). The germline V gene encodes CDR1 ENHRY and CDR2 SYGVKD. The CDR3 spans 15 residues. CDR3: CAITPAGPNTGKLFF. The CDR3 DNA reads TGTGCCATCACCCCAGCGGGCCCGAACACCGGGAAGCTGTTTTTT.

This clone was seen a single time. V usage is TRBV20-1 and J usage is TRBJ2-2; 7 bases match TRBD1. The germline V gene encodes CDR1 DFQATT and CDR2 SNEGSKA (reference sequence). The CDR3 is 14 amino acids. V shed 1 base, J shed 5 bases, and the junction held 4 bases outside the gene matches. DNA for the CDR3: TGCAGTGCTAGAGGGGCGACAGGGACCGGGGAGCTGTTTTTT. It is translated as CSARGATGTGELFF.

This clone was recorded at least ten times. This could be a read error, since a much larger clone is one nucleotide away. The rearrangement uses TRBV20-1 and TRBJ1-5; D is unresolved. CDR1 and CDR2 from the germline V gene are DFQATT and SNEGSKA (reference sequence). The V end was cut by 8 bases, the J end by 3 bases, with 11 bases between. CDR3 length: 12 residues. The CDR3 nucleotides are TGCAGTCCCAGCCAGGCCAATCAGCCCCAGCATTTT. This gives the protein CSPSQANQPQHF.

By proportion, this clone is medium-sized. J is TRBJ2-1 and V is TRBV20-1, with 10 nucleotides matching TRBD2. The CDR3 runs to 17 residues. J was trimmed by 4 bases and V by 0 bases; bases with no gene match: 9. Germline V gene data show CDR1 as DFQATT and CDR2 as SNEGSKA (reference sequence). The DNA for the CDR3 is TGCAGTGCTAGAGATAGGCGACTAGCGGGTTCTTACAATGAGCAGTTCTTC. Translating gives CSARDRRLAGSYNEQFF.

At least ten counts were recorded for this clone. The chain links TRBV29-1 to TRBJ1-2, with no clear D. The CDR3 length is 15 residues. Trimming pared 4 bases from V and 0 bases from J, leaving 15 bases between. Germline-derived CDR1 and CDR2 are SQVTM and ANQGSEA. The CDR3, as DNA: TGCAGCGTTGGCCCCGACGCGGATTCTAACTATGGCTACACCTTC. It translates to CSVGPDADSNYGYTF.